Following are 23 T cell receptor beta chains from one sample sequenced in a study of human versus mouse CDR3 diversity and MHC coevolution. Clones were sequenced by immunoSEQ multiplex PCR, and TCRdb holds only the in-frame ones, with some missing. The sample shows 80,000 or so clones, 90% to 95% of them seen only once. Sequenced: naive CD4+ T cells from blood. Subset here: CD45RO-negative CD62L-positive naive CD4 T cells. The source is a person aged 30 to 69 in good health.

This clone came up once. The chain couples TRBV21-1 to TRBJ1-2; the table gives TRBD1 as D, unverified against the DNA. TRBV21-1 is classified as a pseudogene. The CDR3 loop spans 15 amino acids. The CDR3 loop reads CASSIRTGSNYGYTF. The CDR3 DNA follows: TGTGCCAGCAGCATTCGTACAGGGTCTAACTATGGCTACACCTTC.

V usage is TRBV7-2 and J usage is TRBJ2-3, with 8 bases that match TRBD2. Germline V gene lookup returns CDR1 SGHTA and CDR2 FQGNSA. The CDR3 is made up of 15 amino acids. With 7 bases clipped from V and 0 bases from J, the junction kept 6 bases outside the gene matches. CDR3 protein: CASNKPSGSTDTQYF. The DNA of the CDR3 is TGTGCCAGCAATAAGCCTAGCGGGAGCACAGATACGCAGTATTTT.

This clone was seen once. The rearrangement links TRBV11-3 to TRBJ1-1; a weak D match, TRBD1 (5 bases). V lost 1 base, J lost 0 bases, and 15 bases lay in between. Germline lookup yields CDR1 SGHNT and CDR2 YENEEA. The CDR3 runs 17 residues. Written as DNA, the CDR3 is TGTGCCAGCAGCTTAGGATCGGGGGACTTTATGAACACTGAAGCTTTCTTT. It yields the protein CASSLGSGDFMNTEAFF. Looking up the rest from reference TRBV11-3 and TRBJ1-1 gives the full variable domain: EAGVVQSPRYKIIEKKQPVAFWCNPISGHNTLYWYLQNLGQGPELLIRYENEEAVDDSQLPKDRFSAERLKGVDSTLKIQPAELGDSAVYLCASSLGSGDFMNTEAFFGQGTRLTVV.

The chain is built from TRBV4-3 and TRBJ1-1; D call uncertain. The germline V gene has CDR1 LGHNA and CDR2 YSLEER. The germline V and J ends were trimmed by 0 bases and 0 bases, with 5 bases remaining between them. CDR3 size: 14 residues. The CDR3 coding sequence is TGCGCCAGCAGCCAAGAGGCAGTGAACACTGAAGCTTTCTTT. Its translation: CASSQEAVNTEAFF.

The chain joins TRBV15 to TRBJ2-5; the match to TRBD1 covers 9 bases. The J call may be faulty, since TRBJ2-7 better matches the DNA end. The germline V gene encodes CDR1 LNHNV and CDR2 YYDKDF (reference sequence). The CDR3 runs to 17 residues. The CDR3 here is CATSRDRLGTGTHEQYF. As DNA, the CDR3 is TGTGCCACCAGCAGAGATAGGCTAGGGACAGGGACCCACGAGCAGTACTTC.

As DNA, the CDR3 is TGTGCCAGCAGTTCACTCCAGACACCGGCCGCAGATACGCAGTATTTT. Its translation is CASSSLQTPAADTQYF. This chain links TRBV27 with TRBJ2-3, with unresolved D. The CDR3 spans 16 residues. Trimming cost V 4 bases and J 4 bases, with 18 bases left between them. Per the germline V gene, CDR1 is MNHEY and CDR2 is SMNVEV (reference sequence).

CDR3 sequence reads: CASSLLSADTQYF. CDR3 nucleotide sequence: TGTGCCAGCAGCTTACTCTCCGCAGATACGCAGTATTTT. The chain links TRBV11-3 to TRBJ2-3; D ambiguous. The V and J ends lost 2 bases and 4 bases respectively, with 7 bases between them. The germline V gene has CDR1 SGHNT and CDR2 YENEEA. The CDR3 is made up of 13 amino acids. Filled out from reference TRBV11-3 and TRBJ2-3, the complete variable domain reads EAGVVQSPRYKIIEKKQPVAFWCNPISGHNTLYWYLQNLGQGPELLIRYENEEAVDDSQLPKDRFSAERLKGVDSTLKIQPAELGDSAVYLCASSLLSADTQYFGPGTRLTVL.

There are a few counts of this clone. V is TRBV28 and J is TRBJ1-4; a possible D gene is TRBD1 (6 bases). Trimming pared 8 bases from V and 8 bases from J, leaving 15 bases between. In germline, CDR1 is MDHEN, CDR2 SYDVKM. The CDR3 is 13 residues long. The CDR3 spells CASGRDTNEKLFF. As DNA, the CDR3 is TGTGCCAGCGGGAGGGACACGAACGAAAAACTGTTTTTT.

This clone was detected a few times. The gene calls are TRBV4-1 and TRBJ1-4; D perhaps matches TRBD1 (5 bases). This CDR3 is built from 16 residues. V lost 4 bases to trimming and J lost 0 bases, with 12 bases between them. Per germline, CDR1 MGHRA and CDR2 YSYEKL. The CDR3: CASSPVGPSTNEKLFF. Written as DNA, the CDR3 is TGCGCCAGCAGCCCCGTGGGGCCCTCAACTAATGAAAAACTGTTTTTT.

The chain combines TRBV6-4 with TRBJ1-2, with 9 bases that match TRBD1. The J segment lost 1 base and the V segment lost 3 bases, leaving 3 bases of the junction unmatched. CDR3 length equals 15 residues. Germline-derived CDR1 and CDR2 are MRHNA and SNTAGT. This CDR3 is CASSEDRGNNYGYTF. CDR3 DNA sequence: TGTGCCAGCAGTGAAGACAGGGGGAATAACTATGGCTACACCTTC.

This chain joins TRBV18 and TRBJ2-7; maybe TRBD1 (6 bases). The CDR3 consists of 12 residues. The V gene lost 6 bases and the J gene lost 11 bases, with 17 bases spanning the gap. Germline CDR1 is KGHSH and CDR2 is LQKENI. CDR3 residues: CASSSDQGTKYF. CDR3 in DNA: TGTGCCAGCTCCTCGGACCAGGGGACGAAGTACTTC.

V gene TRBV5-6 combines with J gene TRBJ2-5; TRBD1 matches at 10 bases. The CDR3 loop spans 15 amino acids. Per the germline V gene, CDR1 is SGHDT and CDR2 is YYEEEE. J was trimmed by 1 base and V by 3 bases; bases with no gene match: 3. The CDR3 protein is CASSSDRGFQETQYF. DNA of the CDR3: TGTGCCAGCAGCTCGGACAGGGGGTTCCAAGAGACCCAGTACTTC. Looking up the rest from reference TRBV5-6 and TRBJ2-5 gives the full variable domain: DAGVTQSPTHLIKTRGQQVTLRCSPKSGHDTVSWYQQALGQGPQFIFQYYEEEERQRGNFPDRFSGHQFPNYSSELNVNALLLGDSALYLCASSSDRGFQETQYFGPGTRLLVL.

This clone has a single count. J is TRBJ1-2 and V is TRBV9; TRBD1 aligns across 7 bases. The germline gives CDR1 SGDLS, CDR2 YYNGEE. There are 14 residues in the CDR3. V was pared by 4 bases and J by 2 bases, with 5 bases of the junction left unmatched. As DNA, the CDR3 is TGTGCCAGCAGCAGAACACAGGGGAACTATGGCTACACCTTC. Protein: CASSRTQGNYGYTF.

V is TRBV7-2 and J is TRBJ2-1, with 10 bases identical to TRBD2. V trimming: 5 bases; J trimming: 5 bases; junction bases outside the gene matches: 6. The CDR3 has 15 residues. In germline, CDR1 is SGHTA, CDR2 FQGNSA. CDR3 sequence: CASSPNGLADNEQFF. CDR3 sequence (DNA): TGTGCCAGCAGCCCAAATGGACTAGCGGACAATGAGCAGTTCTTC. The variable domain in full, with the rest retrieved from reference TRBV7-2 and TRBJ2-1, is GAGVSQSPSNKVTEKGKDVELRCDPISGHTALYWYRQSLGQGLEFLIYFQGNSAPDKSGLPSDRFSAERTGGSVSTLTIQRTQQEDSAVYLCASSPNGLADNEQFFGPGTRLTVL.

The CDR3 sequence: CASSQGQGYGYTF. DNA for the CDR3: TGCGCCAGCAGCCAGGGACAGGGCTATGGCTACACCTTC. The chain employs TRBV5-1 and TRBJ1-2; TRBD1 agrees at 9 bases. After removal of 4 bases from V and 4 bases from J, the junction contained 2 bases not matched to a gene. Per germline, CDR1 SGHRS and CDR2 YFSETQ. The CDR3 sequence is 13 residues long.

The CDR3 is CASSGQGYGYTF. CDR3 sequence (DNA): TGTGCCAGCAGTGGGCAGGGCTATGGCTACACCTTC. The genes are TRBV2 and TRBJ1-2, with D perhaps TRBD1 (5 bases). This CDR3 region has 12 residues. The ends were cut back, 4 bases at V and 4 bases at J, with 7 bases in the middle. CDR1 is SNHLY, CDR2 FYNNEI, per germline.

The genes are TRBV7-2 and TRBJ2-2, with D possibly TRBD2 on 6 matching bases. CDR1 is SGHTA and CDR2 is FQGNSA in the germline V gene. V was clipped by 7 bases and J by 8 bases, with 20 bases between them. The CDR3 is 15 residues long. The CDR3 spells CASTAGRGKAGELFF. The DNA of the CDR3 is TGTGCCAGCACCGCGGGGCGAGGGAAAGCGGGGGAGCTGTTTTTT.

The rearrangement uses TRBV5-1 and TRBJ2-2, with D possibly being TRBD2 (5 bases). Germline V gene sequence: CDR1 SGHRS, CDR2 YFSETQ. Trimming took 0 bases from V and 6 from J, leaving 12 bases between them. The CDR3 extends over 15 amino acids. The CDR3 DNA sequence: TGCGCCAGCAGCTTGGCTGGGGAGAAGGCCGGGGAGCTGTTTTTT. It translates to CASSLAGEKAGELFF.

The CDR3 reads CAISEWGDSGYTF. In nucleotides, the CDR3 is TGTGCCATCAGTGAATGGGGGGACTCTGGCTACACCTTC. The chain carries TRBV10-3 and TRBJ1-2; maybe TRBD1 (5 bases). Per germline, CDR1 ENHRY and CDR2 SYGVKD. The CDR3 is 13 amino acids. Trimming pared 3 bases from V and 7 bases from J, leaving 12 bases between.

In its sample, this clone was seen once. The gene calls are TRBV7-2 and TRBJ2-3; 8 bases are a match to TRBD2. This CDR3 spans 16 amino acids. Trimming cost V 7 bases and J 1 base; bases outside gene matches: 10. Germline values: CDR1 SGHTA, CDR2 FQGNSA. The CDR3, as DNA: TGTGCCAGCATTCTGCCGCGGGGGGCCCGCACAGATACGCAGTATTTT. It specifies CASILPRGARTDTQYF.

In DNA, the CDR3 is TGTGCCAGCAGCTCTGGACTAGCGGGGGGGCCAGATACGCAGTATTTT. It codes for CASSSGLAGGPDTQYF. The chain links TRBV7-6 to TRBJ2-3; 15 positions agree with TRBD2. The V and J ends lost 4 bases and 4 bases, in that order; junction bases with no gene match: 3. From germline, CDR1 is SGHVS and CDR2 FNYEAQ. This CDR3 has 16 residues.

This clone was seen a few times. V gene TRBV4-3 combines with J gene TRBJ2-4; D is unclear. Germline CDR1 LGHNA, CDR2 YSLEER. Trimming left V 1 base short and J 0 bases short, with 10 bases between. This CDR3 region has 16 residues. The CDR3 nucleotides read TGCGCCAGCAGCCAAGGGCAGGCCCTAGCCAAAAACATTCAGTACTTC. The encoded protein is CASSQGQALAKNIQYF.

V gene TRBV2 combines with J gene TRBJ1-5; 9 nucleotides agree with TRBD1. The CDR3 extends over 14 amino acids. CDR1 SNHLY and CDR2 FYNNEI come from the germline V gene. The V and J ends lost 10 bases and 3 bases, in that order; junction bases with no gene match: 7. This CDR3 is CATNRDRDNQPQHF. In DNA form, the CDR3 reads TGTGCCACTAACCGGGACAGGGACAATCAGCCCCAGCATTTT.